This T cell receptor beta chain was found in a study of blood T cell repertoires in COVID-19. Study overall: Sample material is recorded as cDNA or gDNA derived from T cells, B-cell-depleted T cells, or PBMCs.

With V trimmed by 4 bases and J by 8 bases, 4 bases remained unmatched. This CDR3 contains 13 residues. CDR1 is LNHDA and CDR2 is SQIVND in the germline V gene (reference sequence). Some clones are missing from TCRdb's copy, which holds only in-frame ones; the method was immunoSEQ multiplex PCR. The repertoire consists of 300,000 to 350,000 clones, with roughly nine tenths occurring once and the leading ten covering around 3.9%. The rearrangement links TRBV19 to TRBJ2-7; 11 bases are shared with TRBD1. The sequencing sample was made of peripheral blood. This receptor was identified in a woman between 55 and 75 years old with COVID-19, enrolled during active disease. Here the CDR3 reads CASSRGQGGQQYF. The CDR3 DNA reads TGTGCCAGTAGTAGGGGACAGGGGGGCCAGCAGTACTTC.